These T cell receptor beta chains were read from a single sample in a study of cytomegalovirus exposure and HLA in healthy donors. The table came from immunoSEQ multiplex PCR; TCRdb's copy has only in-frame clones and leaves some out. The sample consists of 95,000 to 150,000 clones, roughly 82% of them appearing once. The sequenced sample consisted of PBMCs. The receptors originated from a middle-aged woman in good health and CMV-seropositive. Each CDR3 is given with its conserved first and last residue. D genes are given only for firm matches. Only part of the rows carry a size: once, few, many, or a class if the clone is expanded.

d_call	clone_size	j_call	v_call	cdr3_aa	cdr3_nt
NA	NA	TRBJ2-1	TRBV2	CASGKGSSYNEQFF	TGTGCCAGCGGGAAAGGGAGCTCCTACAATGAGCAGTTCTTC
TRBD2	NA	TRBJ2-3	TRBV28	CASSFGTSDTDTQYF	TGTGCCAGCAGTTTCGGGACTAGCGACACAGATACGCAGTATTTT
NA	NA	TRBJ2-7	TRBV21-1	CASRGPYEQYF	TGTGCCAGCAGGGGGCCCTACGAGCAGTACTTC
TRBD1	NA	TRBJ2-7	TRBV27	CASSRNRGYEQYF	TGTGCCAGCAGCCGGAACAGGGGCTACGAGCAGTACTTC
NA	NA	TRBJ2-3	TRBV6-5	CASSVVRTDTQYF	TGTGCCAGCAGTGTAGTTCGTACAGATACGCAGTATTTT
TRBD1	NA	TRBJ2-1	TRBV5-1	CASSLRQGEGRNEQFF	TGCGCCAGCAGCTTGCGTCAGGGGGAAGGGCGAAATGAGCAGTTCTTC
TRBD1	NA	TRBJ1-4	TRBV30	CAWDTGGYEKLFF	TGTGCCTGGGATACAGGGGGGTATGAAAAACTGTTTTTT
TRBD1	NA	TRBJ2-7	TRBV23-1	CASSRPDRGYEQYF	TGCGCCAGCAGTCGGCCCGACAGGGGCTACGAGCAGTACTTC
TRBD2	NA	TRBJ2-7	TRBV7-8	CASSPSLGLAGDEQYF	TGTGCCAGCAGCCCGAGCCTGGGACTAGCGGGCGACGAGCAGTACTTC
TRBD1	NA	TRBJ2-5	TRBV7-2	CASSLQNRGIETQYF	TGTGCCAGCAGCCTACAGAACAGGGGGATAGAGACCCAGTACTTC
NA	NA	TRBJ2-5	TRBV2	CASSGQETQYF	TGTGCCAGCAGTGGTCAGGAGACCCAGTACTTC
TRBD1	NA	TRBJ1-2	TRBV27	CASSFWAGGATYGYTF	TGTGCCAGCAGTTTTTGGGCAGGGGGCGCAACCTATGGCTACACCTTC
NA	NA	TRBJ2-1	TRBV28	CASSDPRGYNEQFF	TGTGCCAGCAGTGACCCGCGGGGCTACAATGAGCAGTTCTTC
TRBD1	NA	TRBJ2-4	TRBV28	CASRGTGSKNIQYF	TGTGCCAGCAGGGGGACAGGGTCCAAAAACATTCAGTACTTC
NA	NA	TRBJ2-3	TRBV2	CASIFSAADTQYF	TGTGCCAGCATTTTTTCCGCGGCAGATACGCAGTATTTT
TRBD2	NA	TRBJ2-3	TRBV7-2	CASSLVREGGTQYF	TGTGCCAGCAGCTTAGTGCGGGAGGGCGGTACGCAGTATTTT
NA	few	TRBJ1-1	TRBV7-6	CASSLMAENTEAFF	TGTGCCAGCAGCTTAATGGCTGAGAACACTGAAGCTTTCTTT
TRBD2	NA	TRBJ2-1	TRBV6-1	CASSGISGRAYNEQFF	TGTGCCAGCAGTGGGATAAGCGGGAGGGCCTACAATGAGCAGTTCTTC
NA	NA	TRBJ1-1	TRBV7-9	CASSTTTNTEAFF	TGTGCCAGCAGCACTACAACGAACACTGAAGCTTTCTTT
NA	NA	TRBJ2-2	TRBV18	CASSPATNTGELFF	TGTGCCAGCTCACCGGCGACAAACACCGGGGAGCTGTTTTTT
NA	few	TRBJ2-3	TRBV4-1	CASSQVGLSTDTQYF	TGCGCCAGCAGCCAAGTAGGACTTAGCACAGATACGCAGTATTTT
TRBD2	NA	TRBJ2-7	TRBV10-2	CASSESYSGRLSSYEQYF	TGCGCCAGCAGTGAGTCGTATAGCGGGAGGCTCAGCTCCTACGAGCAGTACTTC
TRBD2	NA	TRBJ2-1	TRBV28	CASSLTGTSGRAELYNEQFF	TGTGCCAGCAGTTTAACCGGGACTAGCGGGAGGGCCGAATTATACAATGAGCAGTTCTTC
TRBD2	NA	TRBJ2-7	TRBV7-8	CASRMSGGSFGGEQYF	TGTGCCAGCAGGATGTCGGGAGGATCCTTTGGGGGCGAGCAGTACTTC
TRBD2	NA	TRBJ2-3	TRBV9	CASSVGATSGSTDTQYF	TGTGCCAGCAGCGTAGGGGCTACTAGCGGGAGCACAGATACGCAGTATTTT
TRBD1	NA	TRBJ2-5	TRBV2	CASSHDRDETQYF	TGTGCCAGCAGCCATGACAGGGATGAGACCCAGTACTTC
TRBD1	NA	TRBJ1-1	TRBV2	CAGAETGLSGAFF	TGTGCCGGCGCGGAGACAGGGCTTAGTGGGGCTTTCTTT
NA	NA	TRBJ1-5	TRBV15	CATSRDGSWGPGSYQPQHF	TGTGCCACCAGCAGAGATGGTTCGTGGGGTCCAGGGTCCTATCAGCCCCAGCATTTT
TRBD2	NA	TRBJ2-7	TRBV2	CASRSSGSPPEQYF	TGTGCCAGCAGGTCTAGCGGGAGTCCTCCCGAGCAGTACTTC
NA	once	TRBJ1-2	TRBV2	CASSDEAGRGYGYTF	TGTGCCAGCAGTGACGAGGCAGGGAGGGGCTATGGCTACACCTTC
TRBD2	NA	TRBJ2-1	TRBV7-6	CASSLAKASGKNEQFF	TGTGCCAGCAGCTTAGCGAAGGCTAGCGGGAAGAATGAGCAGTTCTTC
TRBD2	few	TRBJ2-5	TRBV18	CASSTGGGETQYF	TGTGCCAGCTCGACGGGGGGAGGAGAGACCCAGTACTTC
TRBD1	NA	TRBJ2-5	TRBV5-4	CASSSGQGMGDQYF	TGTGCCAGCAGCTCCGGACAGGGAATGGGGGACCAGTACTTC
NA	NA	TRBJ1-2	TRBV2	CASSEAPGVGYTF	TGTGCCAGCAGTGAAGCCCCCGGTGTCGGCTACACCTTC
TRBD1	NA	TRBJ2-5	TRBV4-1	CASSQTGGETQYF	TGCGCCAGCAGCCAAACAGGGGGGGAGACCCAGTACTTC
TRBD1	NA	TRBJ1-1	TRBV30	CAWSGTAVVEAFF	TGTGCCTGGAGCGGGACAGCCGTCGTTGAAGCTTTCTTT
TRBD1	NA	TRBJ1-1	TRBV15	CATRQTRDRQNTEAFF	TGTGCCACCAGACAGACTAGGGACAGACAGAACACTGAAGCTTTCTTT
TRBD1	NA	TRBJ1-1	TRBV15	CATSRGGTDGKAFF	TGTGCCACCAGCAGAGGCGGGACAGACGGAAAGGCTTTCTTT
TRBD2	NA	TRBJ2-7	TRBV27	CASSSRLAGNEQYF	TGTGCCAGCAGTTCCCGACTAGCGGGCAACGAGCAGTACTTC
TRBD2	once	TRBJ2-1	TRBV9	CASSASGSWDNEQFF	TGTGCCAGCAGCGCAAGCGGGAGTTGGGACAATGAGCAGTTCTTC
NA	NA	TRBJ1-1	TRBV18	CASSPDRFGNTEAFF	TGTGCCAGCTCACCTGACAGGTTTGGGAACACTGAAGCTTTCTTT
TRBD1	once	TRBJ1-1	TRBV30	CAWTKGQGRDEAFF	TGTGCCTGGACCAAGGGACAGGGAAGGGATGAAGCTTTCTTT
NA	few	TRBJ2-7	TRBV30	CAWTPRGRGYEQYF	TGTGCCTGGACCCCAAGAGGGAGGGGGTACGAGCAGTACTTC
TRBD2	NA	TRBJ2-7	TRBV5-4	CASSSGLARISYEQYF	TGTGCCAGCAGCTCGGGACTAGCGAGAATCTCCTACGAGCAGTACTTC
NA	NA	TRBJ1-1	TRBV7-2	CASSLQMNTEAFF	TGTGCCAGCAGCCTACAGATGAACACTGAAGCTTTCTTT
NA	NA	TRBJ1-3	TRBV6-1	CASSKQGNTIYF	TGTGCCAGCAGTAAACAGGGAAACACCATATATTTT
TRBD1	NA	TRBJ2-1	TRBV5-4	CASSIGTGPGNEQFF	TGTGCCAGCAGCATTGGGACAGGCCCGGGAAATGAGCAGTTCTTC
TRBD1	NA	TRBJ1-2	TRBV28	CASGQGGYGYTF	TGTGCCAGCGGACAGGGAGGCTATGGCTACACCTTC
NA	few	TRBJ2-1	TRBV19	CASSSGDSSYNEQFF	TGTGCCAGTAGCTCCGGGGATAGCTCCTACAATGAGCAGTTCTTC
NA	NA	TRBJ1-6	TRBV7-9	CASSLEQASSPLHF	TGTGCCAGCAGCTTAGAACAGGCGTCTTCACCCCTCCACTTT